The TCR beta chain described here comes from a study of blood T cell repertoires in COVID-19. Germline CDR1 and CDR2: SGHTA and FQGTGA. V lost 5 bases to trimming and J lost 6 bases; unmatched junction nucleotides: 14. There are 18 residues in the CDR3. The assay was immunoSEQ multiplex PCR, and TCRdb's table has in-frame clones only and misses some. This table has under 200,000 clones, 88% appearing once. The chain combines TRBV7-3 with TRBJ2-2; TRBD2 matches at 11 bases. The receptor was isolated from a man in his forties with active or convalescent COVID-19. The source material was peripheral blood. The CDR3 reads CASSQLAGGVLTSGELFF. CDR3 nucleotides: TGTGCCAGCAGCCAGCTAGCGGGGGGTGTTTTAACGTCCGGGGAGCTGTTTTTT.